This TCR beta chain comes out of a study of blood T cell repertoires in COVID-19. On the study more broadly: Samples of COVID-19 (acute and convalescent) were obtained from the United States, Italy and Spain. T cells, B-cell-depleted T cells, or PBMCs supplied cDNA or gDNA.

Original methodology: Reference gene primer amplification gave estimated nucleated cell counts. Measured with immunoSEQ multiplex PCR; TCRdb has only the in-frame clones, and not every one. The V and J calls and clone size are taken from that table; D and trimming were inferred from the DNA. The sample holds some 65,000 clones, approximately 93% seen once. Sequencing was done on a sample of peripheral blood. This TCR derives from a man between 65 and 85 years old with active COVID-19.

CDR3 region: CASSQDWSRMNGYTF. As DNA, the CDR3 is TGTGCCAGCAGCCAAGATTGGTCCAGGATGAATGGCTACACCTTC. This chain connects TRBV3-1 (or the pseudogene TRBV3-2) to TRBJ1-2; the D is unclear. This CDR3 comprises 15 residues. Germline V gene data show CDR1 as LGHDT and CDR2 as YNNKEL (reference sequence). The germline V and J ends were trimmed by 0 bases and 6 bases, with 14 bases remaining between them.